Listed below are T cell receptor beta chains from one sample, sequenced in a study of cytomegalovirus exposure and HLA in healthy donors. The protocol was immunoSEQ multiplex PCR, while the TCRdb copy is restricted to in-frame clones and leaves out a portion. The sample carries about 110,000 clones, about 70% recorded once. Sequenced material: PBMCs. These receptors were taken from a boy between 5 and 17 years old in good health and CMV-seronegative. Each CDR3 is given with its conserved first and last residue. The D gene is left open where the match is weak. Size values are once, few and many counts, or a class for expanded clones, and some rows have none.

TGTGCCAGCAGCTTATTCGGGGGCACAGATACGCAGTATTTT	CASSLFGGTDTQYF	.	TRBJ2-3	.	TRBV7-9	14
TGCAGTGCTAGAAAGAGTGAGCAGTTCTTC	CSARKSEQFF	.	TRBJ2-1	.	TRBV20-1	10
TGTGCCAGCCACAGGACAGACGAGATCTATGGCTACACCTTC	CASHRTDEIYGYTF	.	TRBJ1-2	.	TRBV19	14
TGCAGCGTTATCCGGGAGGGCCTTGGTGAGACCCAGTACTTC	CSVIREGLGETQYF	TRBD2	TRBJ2-5	.	TRBV29-1	14
TGTGCCAGTAAGGTGACAGGGACTCAGCCCCAGCATTTT	CASKVTGTQPQHF	TRBD1	TRBJ1-5	.	TRBV19	13
TGTGCCAGCTGGGCGGGGGCGGTGGAGACCCAGTACTTC	CASWAGAVETQYF	.	TRBJ2-5	.	TRBV28	13
TGCAGCGTTGAGGACAGGGCCGCCGGACGTGAAGCTTTCTTT	CSVEDRAAGREAFF	TRBD1	TRBJ1-1	.	TRBV29-1	14
TGCGCCAGCAGCTACGGACAGGTAGGAAACACTGAAGCTTTCTTT	CASSYGQVGNTEAFF	TRBD1	TRBJ1-1	.	TRBV5-1	15
TGTGCCAGCAGTAGGGCAGGGGGCACTGAAGCTTTCTTT	CASSRAGGTEAFF	TRBD1	TRBJ1-1	.	TRBV2	13
TGTGCCAGCAGTTTGGAGCGCCGAGAACCAGATACGCAGTATTTT	CASSLERREPDTQYF	.	TRBJ2-3	few	TRBV27	15
TGTGCCTGGAGGGTGACAGGGAACTACGAGCAGTACTTC	CAWRVTGNYEQYF	TRBD1	TRBJ2-7	.	TRBV30	13
TGTGCCAGCAGGGCCGGGACAGGAGGCGGCTACACCTTC	CASRAGTGGGYTF	TRBD1	TRBJ1-2	.	TRBV28	13
TGTGCCAGTATTCCCGGGGCAGGGAAGGGGGAGGCTTTCTTT	CASIPGAGKGEAFF	.	TRBJ1-1	.	TRBV6-9	14